Sequencing of this T cell receptor beta chain was carried out in a study of T-cell reconstitution after alpha-beta-depleted transplantation in children. From germline, CDR1 is SGHRS and CDR2 YFSETQ. V dropped 3 bases and J dropped 5 bases, with 15 bases sitting between them. The CDR3 has 15 amino acids. TCRbeta library construction was performed incorporating unique molecular identifiers. MiXCR was run by TCRdb on the PCR reads, yielding one entry per CDR3 protein. The table includes some 440,000 distinct CDR3 sequences, roughly 16% detected once. This clonotype was seen repeatedly, ten times or more. The antigen remains unidentified. General study points: Surviving recipient T cells and thymic progenitors accounted for the high day-60 TCRbeta diversity observed in some patients. Reports say that about two months after transplant, the alpha-beta T cells came out of several hundred graft clones that had expanded. Diversity and T-cell counts at one year after transplant derived mostly from new T cells.

This TCR came from a boy in the first two years of life who had a stem cell transplant for Wiskott-Aldrich syndrome, so the T cells may come from the graft donor. The sample was PBMCs, mostly from graft donor cells, taken 360 days after TCRalphabeta/CD19-depleted stem cell transplant. The chain is built from TRBV5-1 and TRBJ2-1, with D tentatively TRBD2 (5 bases). The CDR3 sequence is CASSSPTSIHNEQFF. CDR3 bases: TGCGCCAGCAGCTCCCCTACTAGTATCCACAATGAGCAGTTCTTC.